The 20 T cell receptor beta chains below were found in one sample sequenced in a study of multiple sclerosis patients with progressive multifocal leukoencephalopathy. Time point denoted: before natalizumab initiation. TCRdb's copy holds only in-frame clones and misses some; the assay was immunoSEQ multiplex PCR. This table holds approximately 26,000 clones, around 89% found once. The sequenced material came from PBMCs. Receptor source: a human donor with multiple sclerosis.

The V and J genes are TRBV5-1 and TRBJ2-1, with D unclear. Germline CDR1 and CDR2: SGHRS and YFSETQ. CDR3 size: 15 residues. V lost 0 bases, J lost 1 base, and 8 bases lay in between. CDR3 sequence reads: CASSLGTVSYNEQFF. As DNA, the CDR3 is TGCGCCAGCAGCTTGGGAACAGTTTCCTACAATGAGCAGTTCTTC.

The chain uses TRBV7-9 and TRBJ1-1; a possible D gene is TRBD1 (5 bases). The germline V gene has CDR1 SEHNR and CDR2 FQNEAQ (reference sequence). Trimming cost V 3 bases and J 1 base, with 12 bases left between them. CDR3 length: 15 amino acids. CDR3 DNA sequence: TGTGCCAGCAGCTTGGAGGAGACAGCGAACACTGAAGCTTTCTTT. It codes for CASSLEETANTEAFF.

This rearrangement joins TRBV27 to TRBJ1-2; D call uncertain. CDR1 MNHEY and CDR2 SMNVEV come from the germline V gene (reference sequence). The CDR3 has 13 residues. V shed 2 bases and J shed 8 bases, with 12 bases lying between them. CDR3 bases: TGTGCCAGCAGTTTAAAAGGAACGCGGGGCTACACCTTC. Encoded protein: CASSLKGTRGYTF.

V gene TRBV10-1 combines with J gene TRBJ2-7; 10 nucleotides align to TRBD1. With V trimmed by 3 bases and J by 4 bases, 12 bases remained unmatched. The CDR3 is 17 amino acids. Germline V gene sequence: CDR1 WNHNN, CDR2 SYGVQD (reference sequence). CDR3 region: CASSEASPGTGDYEQYF. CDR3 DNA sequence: TGCGCCAGCAGTGAAGCCTCCCCCGGGACAGGGGATTACGAGCAGTACTTC.

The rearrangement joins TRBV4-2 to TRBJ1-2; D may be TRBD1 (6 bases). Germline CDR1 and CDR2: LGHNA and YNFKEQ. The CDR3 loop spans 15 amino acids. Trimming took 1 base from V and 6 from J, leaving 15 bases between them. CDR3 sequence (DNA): TGTGCCAGCAGCCAAGTGTCCCAGGGGCGGGATGGCTACACCTTC. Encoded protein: CASSQVSQGRDGYTF.

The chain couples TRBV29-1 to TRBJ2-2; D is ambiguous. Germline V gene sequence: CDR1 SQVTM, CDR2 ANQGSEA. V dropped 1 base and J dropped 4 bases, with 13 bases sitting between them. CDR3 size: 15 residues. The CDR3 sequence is CSVEGTKSGTGELFF. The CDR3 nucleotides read TGCAGCGTTGAAGGTACGAAGAGTGGCACCGGGGAGCTGTTTTTT.

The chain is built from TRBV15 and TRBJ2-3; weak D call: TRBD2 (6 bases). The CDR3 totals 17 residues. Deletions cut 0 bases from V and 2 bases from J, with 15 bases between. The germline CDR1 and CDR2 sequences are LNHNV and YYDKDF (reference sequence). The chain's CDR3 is CATSRDAAGISTDTQYF. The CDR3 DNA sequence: TGTGCCACCAGCAGAGATGCAGCGGGTATTTCCACAGATACGCAGTATTTT.

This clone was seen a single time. CDR3 region: CSAHRQETQYF. DNA of the CDR3: TGCAGTGCTCACCGCCAAGAGACCCAGTACTTC. V and J are TRBV20-1 and TRBJ2-5; unclear D gene. The CDR3 length is 11 residues. CDR1 is DFQATT and CDR2 is SNEGSKA in the germline V gene (reference sequence). The V end was cut by 5 bases, the J end by 1 base, with 5 bases between.

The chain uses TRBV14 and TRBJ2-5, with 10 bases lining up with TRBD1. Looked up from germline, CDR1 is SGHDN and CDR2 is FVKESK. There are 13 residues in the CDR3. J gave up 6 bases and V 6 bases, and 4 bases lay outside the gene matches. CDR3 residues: CASRRQGAKTQYF. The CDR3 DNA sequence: TGTGCCAGCAGACGACAGGGGGCAAAGACCCAGTACTTC.

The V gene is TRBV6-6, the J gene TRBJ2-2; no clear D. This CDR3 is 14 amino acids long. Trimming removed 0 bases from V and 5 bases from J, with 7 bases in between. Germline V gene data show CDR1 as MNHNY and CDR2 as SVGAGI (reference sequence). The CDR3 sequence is CASSYSGETGELFF. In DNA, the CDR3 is TGTGCCAGCAGTTACTCTGGGGAAACCGGGGAGCTGTTTTTT.

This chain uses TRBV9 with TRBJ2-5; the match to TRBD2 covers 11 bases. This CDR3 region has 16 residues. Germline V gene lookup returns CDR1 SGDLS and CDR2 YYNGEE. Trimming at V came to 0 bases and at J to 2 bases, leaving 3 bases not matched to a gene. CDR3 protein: CASSVELAGAQETQYF. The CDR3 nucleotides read TGTGCCAGCAGCGTAGAACTAGCGGGGGCTCAAGAGACCCAGTACTTC.

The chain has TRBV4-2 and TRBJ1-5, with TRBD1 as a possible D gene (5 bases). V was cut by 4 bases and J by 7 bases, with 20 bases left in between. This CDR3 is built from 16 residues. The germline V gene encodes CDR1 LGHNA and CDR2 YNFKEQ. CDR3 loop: CASSPQRGFTEQPQHF. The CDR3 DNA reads TGTGCCAGCAGCCCACAGAGGGGTTTTACGGAACAGCCCCAGCATTTT.

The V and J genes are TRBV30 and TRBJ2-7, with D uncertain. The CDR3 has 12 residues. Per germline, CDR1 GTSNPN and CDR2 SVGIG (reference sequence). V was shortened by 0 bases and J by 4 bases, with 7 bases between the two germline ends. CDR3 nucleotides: TGTGCCTGGAGTGTACTTTATTACGAGCAGTACTTC. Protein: CAWSVLYYEQYF.

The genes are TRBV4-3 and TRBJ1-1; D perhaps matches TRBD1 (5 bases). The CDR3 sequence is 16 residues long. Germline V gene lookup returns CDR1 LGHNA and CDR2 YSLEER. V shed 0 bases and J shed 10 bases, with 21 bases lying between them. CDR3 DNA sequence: TGCGCCAGCAGCCAAGAAAGCCATGGACGGGGGTTAGGAGCTTTCTTT. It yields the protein CASSQESHGRGLGAFF.

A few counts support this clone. DNA for the CDR3: TGTGCCAGCAGCGTAGGGGTGGGGGGCACGGACACTGAAGCTTTCTTT. It specifies CASSVGVGGTDTEAFF. The chain uses TRBV9 and TRBJ1-1; D may be TRBD1 (6 bases). Germline V gives CDR1 SGDLS, CDR2 YYNGEE. The CDR3 extends over 16 amino acids. The ends were cut back, 0 bases at V and 3 bases at J, with 15 bases in the middle.

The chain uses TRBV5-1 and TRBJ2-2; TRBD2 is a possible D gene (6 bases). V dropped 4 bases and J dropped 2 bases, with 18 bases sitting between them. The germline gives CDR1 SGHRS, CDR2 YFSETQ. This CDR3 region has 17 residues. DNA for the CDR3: TGCGCCAGCAGCCCTCGCCCCGGGGGATTTAACACCGGGGAGCTGTTTTTT. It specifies CASSPRPGGFNTGELFF.

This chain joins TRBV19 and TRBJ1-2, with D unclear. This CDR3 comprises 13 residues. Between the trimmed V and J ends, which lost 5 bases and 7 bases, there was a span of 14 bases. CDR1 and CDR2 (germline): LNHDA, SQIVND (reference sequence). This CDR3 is CASSGVEMFGYTF. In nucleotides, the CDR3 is TGTGCCAGTAGTGGTGTTGAGATGTTTGGCTACACCTTC.

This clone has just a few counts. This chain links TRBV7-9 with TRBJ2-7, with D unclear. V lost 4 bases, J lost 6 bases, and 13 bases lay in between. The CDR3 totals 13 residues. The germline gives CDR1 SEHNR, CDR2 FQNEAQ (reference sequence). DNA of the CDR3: TGTGCCAGCAGCTCCACGGTCCATCCCGAGCAGTACTTC. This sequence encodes CASSSTVHPEQYF. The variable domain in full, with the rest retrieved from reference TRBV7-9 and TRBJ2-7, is DTGVSQNPRHKITKRGQNVTFRCDPISEHNRLYWYRQTLGQGPEFLTYFQNEAQLEKSRLLSDRFSAERPKGSFSTLEIQRTEQGDSAMYLCASSSTVHPEQYFGPGTRLTVT.

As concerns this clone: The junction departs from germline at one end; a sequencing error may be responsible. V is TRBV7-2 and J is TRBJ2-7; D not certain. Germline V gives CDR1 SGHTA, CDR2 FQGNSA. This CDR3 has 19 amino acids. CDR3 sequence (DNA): TGTGCCAGCAGCTTCCCCACCTTGGCGAAGGTTGACGATTTCTACGGGCAGTACTTC. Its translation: CASSFPTLAKVDDFYGQYF. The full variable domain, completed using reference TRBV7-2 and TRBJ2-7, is GAGVSQSPSNKVTEKGKDVELRCDPISGHTALYWYRQSLGQGLEFLIYFQGNSAPDKSGLPSDRFSAERTGGSVSTLTIQRTQQEDSAVYLCASSFPTLAKVDDFYGQYFGPGTRLTVT.

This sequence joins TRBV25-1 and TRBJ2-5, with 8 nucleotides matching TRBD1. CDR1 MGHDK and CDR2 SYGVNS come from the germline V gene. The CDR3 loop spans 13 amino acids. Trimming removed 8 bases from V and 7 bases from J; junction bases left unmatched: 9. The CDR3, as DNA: TGTGCCAGCCGAGCAGGGGGCAGGGGGACCCAGTACTTC. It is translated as CASRAGGRGTQYF.